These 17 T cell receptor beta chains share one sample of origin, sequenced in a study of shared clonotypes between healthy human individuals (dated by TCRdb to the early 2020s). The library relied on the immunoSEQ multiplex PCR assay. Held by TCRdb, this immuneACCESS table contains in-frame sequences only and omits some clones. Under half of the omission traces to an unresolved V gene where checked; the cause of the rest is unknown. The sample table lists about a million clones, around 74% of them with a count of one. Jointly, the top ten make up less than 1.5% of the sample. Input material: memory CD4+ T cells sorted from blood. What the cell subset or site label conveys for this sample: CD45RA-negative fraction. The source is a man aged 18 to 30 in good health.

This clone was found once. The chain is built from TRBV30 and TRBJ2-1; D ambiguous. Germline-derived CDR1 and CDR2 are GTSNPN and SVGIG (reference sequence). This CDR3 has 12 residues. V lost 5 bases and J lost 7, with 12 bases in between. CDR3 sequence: CAWRNLGNEQFF. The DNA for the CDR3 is TGTGCCTGGCGGAATCTCGGTAATGAGCAGTTCTTC.

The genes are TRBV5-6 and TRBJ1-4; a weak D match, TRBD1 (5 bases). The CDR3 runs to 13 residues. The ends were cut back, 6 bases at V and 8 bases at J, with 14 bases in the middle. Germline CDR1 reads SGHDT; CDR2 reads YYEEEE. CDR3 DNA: TGTGCCAGCACCCGGGGGTGGGGCGAAAAACTGTTTTTT. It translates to CASTRGWGEKLFF.

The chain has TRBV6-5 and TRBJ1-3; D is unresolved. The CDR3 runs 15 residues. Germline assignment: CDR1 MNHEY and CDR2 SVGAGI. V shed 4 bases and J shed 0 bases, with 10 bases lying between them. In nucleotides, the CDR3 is TGTGCCAGCAGTTTCAGTGATAGCTCTGGAAACACCATATATTTT. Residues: CASSFSDSSGNTIYF.

The CDR3 sequence: CAISLQGLGTDTQYF. CDR3 nucleotides: TGTGCCATCAGCCTACAGGGATTAGGCACAGATACGCAGTATTTT. The chain has TRBV10-3 and TRBJ2-3; maybe TRBD1 (6 bases). This CDR3 spans 15 amino acids. Deletions cut 6 bases from V and 1 base from J, with 14 bases between. Looked up from germline, CDR1 is ENHRY and CDR2 is SYGVKD.

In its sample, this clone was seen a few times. The CDR3, as DNA: TGTGCCAGCAGCTTGTTTCAGGGAGGTGAAAAACTGTTTTTT. This sequence encodes CASSLFQGGEKLFF. V usage is TRBV5-4 and J usage is TRBJ1-4, with TRBD1 as a possible D gene (5 bases). The ends were cut back, 1 base at V and 7 bases at J, with 11 bases in the middle. The CDR3 contains 14 residues. Germline loops: CDR1 SGHNT, CDR2 YYREEE (reference sequence).

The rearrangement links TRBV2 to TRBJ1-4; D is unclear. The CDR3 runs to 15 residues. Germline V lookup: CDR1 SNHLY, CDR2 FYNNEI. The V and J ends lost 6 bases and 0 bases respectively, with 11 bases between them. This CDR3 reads CASRSSVATNEKLFF. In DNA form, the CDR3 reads TGTGCCAGCAGATCATCTGTTGCAACTAATGAAAAACTGTTTTTT. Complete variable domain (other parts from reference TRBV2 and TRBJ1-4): EPEVTQTPSHQVTQMGQEVILRCVPISNHLYFYWYRQILGQKVEFLVSFYNNEISEKSEIFDDQFSVERPDGSNFTLKIRSTKLEDSAMYFCASRSSVATNEKLFFGSGTQLSVL.

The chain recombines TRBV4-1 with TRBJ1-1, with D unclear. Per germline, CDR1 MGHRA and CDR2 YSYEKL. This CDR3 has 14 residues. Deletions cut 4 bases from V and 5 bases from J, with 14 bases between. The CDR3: CASSLSPLSTEAFF. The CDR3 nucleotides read TGCGCCAGCAGCCTTTCCCCCCTGTCGACTGAAGCTTTCTTT.

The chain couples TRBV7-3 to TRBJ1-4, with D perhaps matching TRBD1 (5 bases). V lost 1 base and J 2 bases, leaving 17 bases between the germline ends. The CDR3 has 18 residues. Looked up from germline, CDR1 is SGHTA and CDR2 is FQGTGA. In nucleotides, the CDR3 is TGTGCCAGCAGCTTAAAAAAGACCCCGGAGGGGACTAATGAAAAACTGTTTTTT. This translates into CASSLKKTPEGTNEKLFF.

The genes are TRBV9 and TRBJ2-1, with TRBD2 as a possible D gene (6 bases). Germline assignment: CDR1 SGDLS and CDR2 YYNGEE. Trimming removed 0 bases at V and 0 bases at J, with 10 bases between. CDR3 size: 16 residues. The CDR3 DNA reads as TGTGCCAGCAGCGTAGGCGGGGTTAGCTCCTACAATGAGCAGTTCTTC. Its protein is CASSVGGVSSYNEQFF.

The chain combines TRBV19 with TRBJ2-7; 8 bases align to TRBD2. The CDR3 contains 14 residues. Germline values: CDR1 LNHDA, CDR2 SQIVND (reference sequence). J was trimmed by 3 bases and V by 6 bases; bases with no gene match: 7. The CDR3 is CASRLKAGDYEQYF. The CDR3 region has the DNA TGTGCCAGTAGGCTCAAAGCGGGGGACTACGAGCAGTACTTC.

The CDR3 loop reads CASSPGGSNNEQFF. As DNA, the CDR3 is TGCGCCAGCAGCCCCGGGGGGTCCAACAATGAGCAGTTCTTC. This chain uses TRBV4-3 with TRBJ2-1; 7 nucleotides align to TRBD2. The junction had 5 bases not matched to a gene; V was cut back by 4 bases and J by 5 bases. The CDR3 consists of 14 residues. Germline CDR1 LGHNA, CDR2 YSLEER.

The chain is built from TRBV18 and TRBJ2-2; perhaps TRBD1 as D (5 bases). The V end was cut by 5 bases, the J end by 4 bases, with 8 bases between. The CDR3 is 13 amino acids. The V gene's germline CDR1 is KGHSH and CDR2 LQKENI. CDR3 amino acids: CASSRGGTGELFF. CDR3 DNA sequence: TGTGCCAGCTCAAGGGGCGGCACCGGGGAGCTGTTTTTT.

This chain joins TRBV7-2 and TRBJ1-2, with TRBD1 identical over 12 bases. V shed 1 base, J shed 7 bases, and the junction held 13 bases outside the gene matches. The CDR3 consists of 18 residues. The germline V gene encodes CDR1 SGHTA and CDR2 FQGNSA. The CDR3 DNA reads TGTGCCAGCAGCTTAGTTGGGACAGGGGGCGCGTCGGGAGGTGGCTACACCTTC. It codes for CASSLVGTGGASGGGYTF.

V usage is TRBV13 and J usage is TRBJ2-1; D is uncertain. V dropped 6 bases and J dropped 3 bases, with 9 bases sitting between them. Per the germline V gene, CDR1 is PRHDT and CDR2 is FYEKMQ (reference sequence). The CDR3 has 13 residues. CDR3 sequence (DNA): TGTGCCAGCAGAGAAGTCGTCTACAATGAGCAGTTCTTC. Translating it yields CASREVVYNEQFF.

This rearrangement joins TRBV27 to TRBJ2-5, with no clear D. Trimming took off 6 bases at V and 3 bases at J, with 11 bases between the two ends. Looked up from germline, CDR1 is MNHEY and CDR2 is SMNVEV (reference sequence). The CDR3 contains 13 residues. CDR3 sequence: CASSRMIKETQYF. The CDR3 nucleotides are TGTGCCAGCAGCCGGATGATTAAAGAGACCCAGTACTTC.

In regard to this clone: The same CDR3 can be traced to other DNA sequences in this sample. This chain's CDR3 is CASSIRTASNQPQHF. For the CDR3, the DNA is TGTGCCAGTAGTATCCGGACAGCTAGCAATCAGCCCCAGCATTTT. The V and J genes are TRBV19 and TRBJ1-5, with D maybe TRBD1 (6 bases). The CDR3 contains 15 residues. V lost 3 bases to trimming and J lost 0 bases, with 9 bases between them. The germline CDR1 and CDR2 sequences are LNHDA and SQIVND (reference sequence).

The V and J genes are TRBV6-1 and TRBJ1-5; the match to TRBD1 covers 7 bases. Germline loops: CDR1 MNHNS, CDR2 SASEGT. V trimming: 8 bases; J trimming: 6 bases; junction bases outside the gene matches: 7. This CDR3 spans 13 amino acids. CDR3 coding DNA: TGTGCCAGCCGGGCAGGGGGAGGTCAGCCCCAGCATTTT. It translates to CASRAGGGQPQHF.